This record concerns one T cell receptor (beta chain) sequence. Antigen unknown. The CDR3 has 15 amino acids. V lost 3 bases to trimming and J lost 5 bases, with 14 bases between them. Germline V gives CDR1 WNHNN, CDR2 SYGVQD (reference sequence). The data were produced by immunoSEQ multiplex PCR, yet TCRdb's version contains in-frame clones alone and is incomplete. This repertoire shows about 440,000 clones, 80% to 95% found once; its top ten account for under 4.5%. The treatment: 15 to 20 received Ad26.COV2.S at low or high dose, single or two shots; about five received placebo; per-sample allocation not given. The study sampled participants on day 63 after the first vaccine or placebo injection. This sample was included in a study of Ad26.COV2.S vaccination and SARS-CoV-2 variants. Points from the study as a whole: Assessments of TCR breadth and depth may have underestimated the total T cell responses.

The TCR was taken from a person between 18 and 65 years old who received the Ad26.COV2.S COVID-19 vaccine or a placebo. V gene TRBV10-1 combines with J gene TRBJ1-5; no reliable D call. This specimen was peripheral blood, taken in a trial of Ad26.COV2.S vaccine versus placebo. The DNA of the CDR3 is TGCGCCAGCAGTGATATCCCCCGTGAGCATCAGCCCCAGCATTTT. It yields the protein CASSDIPREHQPQHF.